The 19 T cell receptor beta chains below come from one sample, sequenced in a study of PD-1 blockade in classical Hodgkin lymphoma (dated by TCRdb to about 2020). Reading the label with the study, this specimen's time point is: cycle 1 day 1 (C1D1), immediately before nivolumab initiation. Every trial patient had relapsed after autologous stem cell transplantation, and cohorts A, B and C differed in prior brentuximab vedotin exposure. The library was obtained by the immunoSEQ multiplex PCR assay. As stored in TCRdb, this immuneACCESS dataset retains in-frame rearrangements with V and J assigned. A fraction of the clones does not appear; measured against another copy, unresolved V genes explain less than half of the discrepancy, and the remainder lacks a known reason. This sample comprises 20,000 to 25,000 clones, around 63% of them detected only once. Of the sample, approximately 3.4% is held by the ten largest clones.

Source: peripheral blood mononuclear cells (PBMCs), taken at baseline. The receptors shown here come from a human donor with classical Hodgkin lymphoma.

The chain uses TRBV18 and TRBJ2-5; D might be TRBD2 (5 bases). CDR3 length: 15 residues. Trimming pared 1 base from V and 2 bases from J, leaving 11 bases between. Germline CDR1 KGHSH, CDR2 LQKENI. DNA for the CDR3: TGTGCCAGCTCACCACGTGCAGGAGGTCAAGAGACCCAGTACTTC. It is translated as CASSPRAGGQETQYF.

This clone was seen more than once but under ten times. V usage is TRBV9 and J usage is TRBJ2-3, with 9 bases fitting TRBD2. The CDR3 totals 16 residues. Germline V lookup: CDR1 SGDLS, CDR2 YYNGEE. The V segment lost 0 bases and the J segment 4 bases; nucleotides outside the gene matches: 6. The CDR3 reads CASSVVVGLAPDTQYF. In nucleotides, the CDR3 is TGTGCCAGCAGCGTAGTGGTCGGACTAGCGCCAGATACGCAGTATTTT.

This chain joins TRBV4-2 and TRBJ1-1; no definite D call. This CDR3 comprises 14 residues. Trimming cost V 7 bases and J 4 bases, with 16 bases left between them. CDR1 is LGHNA, CDR2 YNFKEQ, per germline. The CDR3 spells CASNLNIAGTEAFF. The CDR3 region has the DNA TGTGCCAGCAACCTAAACATTGCGGGCACTGAAGCTTTCTTT.

The chain is built from TRBV27 and TRBJ1-1; 9 bases fit TRBD1. CDR3 length equals 15 residues. Germline loops: CDR1 MNHEY, CDR2 SMNVEV (reference sequence). Germline trimming cut 4 bases from V and 0 bases from J; bases unmatched to any gene: 3. The CDR3 region has the DNA TGTGCCAGCAGTTCGGGACAGGGATTGAACACTGAAGCTTTCTTT. The encoded protein is CASSSGQGLNTEAFF.

The chain joins TRBV19 to TRBJ1-5; D is uncertain. Germline CDR1 and CDR2: LNHDA and SQIVND (reference sequence). This CDR3 region has 15 residues. Trimming took off 3 bases at V and 0 bases at J, with 9 bases between the two ends. The CDR3 nucleotides read TGTGCCAGTAGTATTGGACCCTATAGCAATCAGCCCCAGCATTTT. It is translated as CASSIGPYSNQPQHF.

This clone was counted a few times. This chain joins TRBV9 and TRBJ2-7; D is unresolved. The V end lost 0 bases, the J end lost 5 bases, and 3 bases lay between the germline ends. The CDR3 spans 11 residues. Germline loops: CDR1 SGDLS, CDR2 YYNGEE. CDR3 residues: CASSVGDEQYF. CDR3 bases: TGTGCCAGCAGCGTAGGGGACGAGCAGTACTTC.

The J gene is TRBJ1-2, the V gene TRBV4-3, with D tentatively TRBD1 (5 bases). The CDR3 covers 19 residues. Germline assignment: CDR1 LGHNA and CDR2 YSLEER. Deletions cut 0 bases from V and 1 base from J, with 21 bases between. CDR3 coding DNA: TGCGCCAGCAGCCAAGAAGGACGGGGTGGGGCAGACGTTAACTATGGCTACACCTTC. Translation gives CASSQEGRGGADVNYGYTF.

The chain recombines TRBV5-6 with TRBJ2-5; no definite D call. This CDR3 is built from 14 residues. The V gene lost 0 bases and the J gene lost 1 base, with 7 bases spanning the gap. Germline V gene lookup returns CDR1 SGHDT and CDR2 YYEEEE. The CDR3 DNA sequence: TGTGCCAGCAGCTTGGTCGGATTCCAAGAGACCCAGTACTTC. Residues: CASSLVGFQETQYF.

The chain joins TRBV5-4 to TRBJ2-1; TRBD2 aligns across 8 bases. Germline-derived CDR1 and CDR2 are SGHNT and YYREEE (reference sequence). Losses at the gene ends were 0 bases for V and 5 bases for J; bases not matched to a gene: 7. The CDR3 contains 16 residues. The CDR3 is CASSLAGGARHNEQFF. CDR3 nucleotide sequence: TGTGCCAGCAGCTTGGCCGGGGGGGCGCGGCACAATGAGCAGTTCTTC. Supplemented by reference TRBV5-4 and TRBJ2-1, the full variable domain reads ETGVTQSPTHLIKTRGQQVTLRCSSQSGHNTVSWYQQALGQGPQFIFQYYREEENGRGNFPPRFSGLQFPNYSSELNVNALELDDSALYLCASSLAGGARHNEQFFGPGTRLTVL.

The V call is TRBV2, the J call TRBJ2-3; 11 bases match TRBD1. J was trimmed by 4 bases and V by 6 bases; bases with no gene match: 3. The CDR3 sequence is 14 residues long. Germline-derived CDR1 and CDR2 are SNHLY and FYNNEI. The CDR3 DNA follows: TGTGCCAGCAGCGGACAGGGGGCGGCAGATACGCAGTATTTT. It translates to CASSGQGAADTQYF.

The chain combines TRBV7-8 with TRBJ1-5; no firm D call. Germline V lookup: CDR1 SGHVS, CDR2 FQNEAQ. The CDR3 has 15 amino acids. The ends were cut back, 6 bases at V and 3 bases at J, with 15 bases in the middle. The CDR3 coding sequence is TGTGCCAGCAGTCCGGTCGGACGGCTCAATCAGCCCCAGCATTTT. This gives the protein CASSPVGRLNQPQHF. The whole variable domain, filled in from reference TRBV7-8 and TRBJ1-5, reads GAGVSQSPRYKVAKRGQDVALRCDPISGHVSLFWYQQALGQGPEFLTYFQNEAQLDKSGLPSDRFFAERPEGSVSTLKIQRTQQEDSAVYLCASSPVGRLNQPQHFGDGTRLSIL.

The chain uses TRBV2 and TRBJ2-1; tentatively, D is TRBD2 (6 bases). CDR3 length equals 14 residues. Germline-derived CDR1 and CDR2 are SNHLY and FYNNEI. Trimming cost V 1 base and J 7 bases, with 11 bases left between them. This CDR3 reads CASSEGDFGNEQFF. The CDR3 nucleotides read TGTGCCAGCAGTGAAGGGGACTTCGGAAATGAGCAGTTCTTC.

CDR3 loop: CATSREEASLSAQHF. DNA of the CDR3: TGTGCCACCAGCAGAGAGGAGGCTTCGTTATCGGCCCAGCATTTT. The rearrangement joins TRBV15 to TRBJ1-5; D not resolved. The CDR3 runs to 15 residues. The ends were cut back, 0 bases at V and 11 bases at J, with 17 bases in the middle. Germline-derived CDR1 and CDR2 are LNHNV and YYDKDF (reference sequence).

This clone was observed a few times. The V gene is TRBV4-3, the J gene TRBJ2-7, with 7 bases lining up with TRBD2. The J segment lost 2 bases and the V segment lost 2 bases, leaving 6 bases of the junction unmatched. Germline CDR1 reads LGHNA; CDR2 reads YSLEER. This CDR3 has 15 amino acids. The chain's CDR3 is CASSQSMGGTYEQYF. In DNA form, the CDR3 reads TGCGCCAGCAGCCAATCGATGGGAGGGACCTACGAGCAGTACTTC.

V is TRBV19 and J is TRBJ1-5, with 12 nucleotides matching TRBD1. This CDR3 is 16 amino acids long. Germline V gene sequence: CDR1 LNHDA, CDR2 SQIVND (reference sequence). The V and J ends lost 6 bases and 6 bases, in that order; junction bases with no gene match: 9. CDR3 bases: TGTGCCAGTAGCAATCCACGGGACAGGGGGCTTCAGCCCCAGCATTTT. Protein sequence: CASSNPRDRGLQPQHF.

CDR3 nucleotide sequence: TGTGCCAGCGGCGGATCCATAGAGGGGCGGCGGGACGAGCAGTACTTC. Its protein is CASGGSIEGRRDEQYF. The chain has TRBV2 and TRBJ2-7; D tentatively reads TRBD1 or TRBD2 (5 bases each). Trimming stripped 8 bases from V and 5 bases from J, with 25 bases between. Germline V gene lookup returns CDR1 SNHLY and CDR2 FYNNEI. This CDR3 has 16 residues. Using reference TRBV2 and TRBJ2-7 for the parts outside the CDR3, the full variable domain is EPEVTQTPSHQVTQMGQEVILRCVPISNHLYFYWYRQILGQKVEFLVSFYNNEISEKSEIFDDQFSVERPDGSNFTLKIRSTKLEDSAMYFCASGGSIEGRRDEQYFGPGTRLTVT.

The chain has TRBV19 and TRBJ1-3; no firm D call. The V and J ends lost 0 bases and 0 bases respectively, with 0 bases between them. From germline, CDR1 is LNHDA and CDR2 SQIVND (reference sequence). This CDR3 comprises 13 residues. CDR3 protein: CASSIDSGNTIYF. The CDR3 nucleotides are TGTGCCAGTAGTATAGACTCTGGAAACACCATATATTTT.

This chain connects TRBV9 to TRBJ2-5; the D is unclear. This CDR3 is 13 amino acids long. The V gene lost 0 bases and the J gene lost 5 bases, with 8 bases spanning the gap. Germline V CDR1 and CDR2: SGDLS, YYNGEE. CDR3 coding DNA: TGTGCCAGCAGCGTAGATGCCACGGAGACCCAGTACTTC. This translates into CASSVDATETQYF.

Of note for this clone: A read error may account for a junction end that differs from germline. J is TRBJ2-7 and V is TRBV6-1, with D unresolved. Germline V gene lookup returns CDR1 MNHNS and CDR2 SASEGT. The CDR3 is 14 residues long. The CDR3 is CVSSEAIRLGEQYF. CDR3 sequence (DNA): TGTGTCAGCAGTGAAGCCATCAGGTTGGGGGAGCAGTACTTC.